A selection of T cell receptor beta chains follows, all from one sample in a study of regulatory T cells in long-lasting Graves disease. TCRdb re-analysed the multiplex PCR reads in MiXCR, keeping a single row per CDR3 protein. This table holds about 660,000 distinct CDR3 sequences, about 32% found once. This specimen was peripheral blood mononuclear cells (PBMCs), taken when the disease was refractory, from a patient treated with antithyroid drugs. These receptors were obtained from a female donor with Graves disease. Both conserved end residues are part of each CDR3. D genes are given only for firm matches. The size of a clone is reported for some rows only, either as once, few or many, or as a class for expanded clones.

v_gene	abundance	j_gene	d_gene	CDR3nt	CDR3aa
TRBV19	.	TRBJ1-6	.	TGTGCCAGTAGCATCGGGGGAGGAAATTCACCCCTCCACTTT	CASSIGGGNSPLHF
TRBV28	many	TRBJ1-1	TRBD1	TGTGCCAGCAGTAAGGACAGGGACGAGACTGAAGCTTTCTTT	CASSKDRDETEAFF
TRBV30	.	TRBJ1-4	.	TGTGCCTGGAGAGGACAGCCGGCAACTAATGAAAAACTGTTTTTT	CAWRGQPATNEKLFF
TRBV11-1	.	TRBJ2-7	.	TGTGCCAGCAGCTCTCCTCAGGGATTAGGGGTCTACGAGCAGTACTTC	CASSSPQGLGVYEQYF
TRBV4-1	.	TRBJ1-2	.	TGCGCCAGCACCCACCCCGTTAACTATGGCTACACCTTC	CASTHPVNYGYTF
TRBV2	many	TRBJ1-1	.	TGTGCCAGCAGCGAGGGGGGGAACACTGAAGCTTTCTTT	CASSEGGNTEAFF
TRBV6-5	.	TRBJ1-2	TRBD1	TGTGCCAGCAGTTCAAAGACAGGGACCAACTATGGCTACACCTTC	CASSSKTGTNYGYTF
TRBV30	.	TRBJ1-1	.	TGTGCCTGGAGTGGAGGGGTAAACACTGAAGCTTTCTTT	CAWSGGVNTEAFF
TRBV7-2	many	TRBJ2-7	.	TGTGCCAGCAGCTTAGTTGACTACGAGCAGTACTTC	CASSLVDYEQYF
TRBV6-2/TRBV6-3	.	TRBJ2-7	TRBD2	TGTGCCAGCAGTTCCGGGACTAGCGGGATTAGCTCCTACGAGCAGTACTTC	CASSSGTSGISSYEQYF
TRBV14	few	TRBJ2-6	TRBD1	TGTGCCAGATTCGGGACAGGGTTGCCTGGGGCCAACGTCCTGACTTTC	CARFGTGLPGANVLTF
TRBV5-1	.	TRBJ1-1	TRBD1	TGCGCCAGCAGCTCGGGACAGGGGGTTGTAGCTTTCTTT	CASSSGQGVVAFF
TRBV11-2	few	TRBJ2-7	.	TGTGCCAGCGGAACTCCCCGGGACTGGTATACCTACGAGCAGTACTTC	CASGTPRDWYTYEQYF
TRBV29-1	.	TRBJ1-1	TRBD1	TGCAGCGTCGCCGCGGTAGACAGGGGGAAAGCTTTCTTT	CSVAAVDRGKAFF
TRBV6-2/TRBV6-3	.	TRBJ1-6	.	TGTGCCAGCAGTGAATTAGATGGAGGTCTAAATTCACCCCTCCACTTT	CASSELDGGLNSPLHF
TRBV5-1	.	TRBJ2-7	.	TGCGCCAGCAGCGGAAGACAGGTCTTGGGGGACGAGCAGTACTTC	CASSGRQVLGDEQYF
TRBV20-1	.	TRBJ2-7	TRBD1	TGCAGTGCTACCCGACAGGGGGCCTCCTACGAGCAGTACTTC	CSATRQGASYEQYF
TRBV12-3/TRBV12-4	.	TRBJ1-2	.	TGTGCCAGCAGTCTGACCTGGGATGGCTACACCTTC	CASSLTWDGYTF
TRBV11-2	few	TRBJ2-5	.	TGTGCCAGCAGCTTATTTTCCGAGCCCAAGACCCAGTACTTC	CASSLFSEPKTQYF
TRBV27	.	TRBJ2-4	.	TGTGCCAGCAGTAATGGGGCAGGGAACCTTAACATTCAGTACTTC	CASSNGAGNLNIQYF
TRBV5-1	.	TRBJ2-3	.	TGCGCCAGCAGCTTGAGAGGCGAGCGCCTCAGCACAGATACGCAGTATTTT	CASSLRGERLSTDTQYF
TRBV15	.	TRBJ2-3	.	TGTGCCACCAGCAACTCCAGGGGCGGTGGGGATACGCAGTATTTT	CATSNSRGGGDTQYF
TRBV7-9	.	TRBJ2-7	.	TGTGCCAGCAGCTACGCAGGAGGCTCTAGCTCCTACGAGCAGTACTTC	CASSYAGGSSSYEQYF
TRBV20-1	.	TRBJ1-1	.	TGCAGTGCTAATTTCGGGAGTGGAGCTTTCTTT	CSANFGSGAFF
TRBV30	.	TRBJ2-7	.	TGTGCCTGGAAGACTAGTACCTACGAGCAGTACTTC	CAWKTSTYEQYF
TRBV28	few	TRBJ1-5	.	TGTGCCAGCAGAACGCCCGGGTTGGGCAATCAGCCCCAGCATTTT	CASRTPGLGNQPQHF
TRBV27	few	TRBJ2-7	TRBD1	TGTGCCAGTAGAGCAAGGGGGCTCTCCTACGAGCAGTACTTC	CASRARGLSYEQYF
TRBV2	few	TRBJ1-2	.	TGTGCCAGCACTTGGTTGGACGGTGAGGGAAATGGCTACACCTTC	CASTWLDGEGNGYTF
TRBV7-2	.	TRBJ1-1	.	TGTGCCAGCAGCTTAGGTCGTCGAATTGGTGGCACTGAAGCTTTCTTT	CASSLGRRIGGTEAFF
TRBV10-3	many	TRBJ1-1	TRBD1	TGTGCCATCAGCTGGACAGGGACTGAAGCTTTCTTT	CAISWTGTEAFF
TRBV28	.	TRBJ1-4	.	TGTGCCAGCAGTTTAGAGGGGCGGGAAAAACTGTTTTTT	CASSLEGREKLFF